This TCR beta chain comes out of a study of blood T cell repertoires in COVID-19. Study information: Spain, Italy and the United States supplied samples that represented acute and convalescent COVID-19. From T cells, B-cell-depleted T cells, or PBMCs came the material, which was cDNA or gDNA.

Authors' processing steps: Amplification of reference gene primers provided the estimated nucleated cell counts. Using immunoSEQ multiplex PCR, the repertoire was profiled, and TCRdb retains in-frame clones only, with some absent. V, J and clone size are those of that table, while D and trimming were read from the DNA. Here the sample spans some 140,000 clones, approximately 82% being singletons. From germline, CDR1 is GTSNPN and CDR2 SVGIG (reference sequence). The CDR3 length is 15 residues. J gave up 5 bases and V 4 bases, and 8 bases lay outside the gene matches. The V call is TRBV30, the J call TRBJ2-6; 7 nucleotides line up with TRBD2. The specimen sequenced was peripheral blood. This TCR came from a man in his fifties or sixties who had recovered from COVID-19. The CDR3 is CAWNGWRGWANVLTF. The CDR3 coding sequence is TGTGCCTGGAATGGCTGGCGGGGGTGGGCCAACGTCCTGACTTTC.